Sequencing of this TCR beta chain was carried out in a study of T cell repertoires in cytomegalovirus infection. Whole-study context: Carrying CMV and the relevant HLA type showed in public TCR beta signatures. Broader study findings: CMV carriers with the relevant HLA were identified by cumulative public TCR beta family frequency. Within the response measured ex vivo, HLA-C-restricted CMV-specific TCR beta clonotypes were dominant.

TCRdb itself ran the reads through MiXCR, one entry per CDR3 protein. The sample lists approximately 250,000 distinct CDR3 sequences, approximately 13% occurring once. The CDR3 is 15 amino acids. Germline V gene sequence: CDR1 SGHRS, CDR2 YFSETQ. Trimming removed 2 bases at V and 3 bases at J, with 12 bases between. A note on this clonotype: Its antigen is not known.

The sequence came from a human donor in good health (CMV status not recorded). Some clones in this sample may be carry-over from other donors' samples. This chain connects TRBV5-1 to TRBJ1-5, with D possibly being TRBD1 (6 bases). What was sequenced was PBMCs. CDR3 sequence reads: CASSFDTGPNQPQHF. The CDR3 coding sequence is TGCGCCAGCAGCTTCGATACAGGGCCCAATCAGCCCCAGCATTTT.